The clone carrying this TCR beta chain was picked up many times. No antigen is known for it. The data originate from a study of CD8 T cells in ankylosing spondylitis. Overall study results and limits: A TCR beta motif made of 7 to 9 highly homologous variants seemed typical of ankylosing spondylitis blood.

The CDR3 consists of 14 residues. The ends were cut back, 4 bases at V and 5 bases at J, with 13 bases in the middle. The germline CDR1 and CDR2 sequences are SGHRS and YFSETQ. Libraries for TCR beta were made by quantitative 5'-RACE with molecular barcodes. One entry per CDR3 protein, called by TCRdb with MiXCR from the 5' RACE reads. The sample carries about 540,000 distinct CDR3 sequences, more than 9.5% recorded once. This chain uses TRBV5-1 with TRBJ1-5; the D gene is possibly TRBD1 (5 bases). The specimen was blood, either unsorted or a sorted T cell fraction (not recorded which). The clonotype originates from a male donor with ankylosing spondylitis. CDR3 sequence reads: CASSLGGGHQPQHF. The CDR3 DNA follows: TGCGCCAGCAGCCTGGGGGGGGGACATCAGCCCCAGCATTTT.